A selection of T cell receptor beta chains follows, all from one sample in a study of T cells after yellow fever vaccination. TCRdb analysed the 5' RACE reads with MiXCR anew, one entry per CDR3 protein. Of under 550,000 distinct CDR3 sequences listed, around a fifth are singletons. This material consisted of PBMCs, taken about 20 days after the first yellow fever vaccination. Source of these receptors: a man between 18 and 35 years old who received the YFV17D yellow fever vaccine. Each CDR3 is given with its conserved first and last residue. D genes are given only for firm matches. Where a row states a size, it is once, few, many or the class of an expanded clone; other rows omit it.

j_gene	v_gene	abundance	d_gene	CDR3nt	CDR3aa
TRBJ1-1	TRBV12-3/TRBV12-4	few	.	TGTGCCAGCAGTATCCCCGCGTGGGGGGACACTGAAGCTTTCTTT	CASSIPAWGDTEAFF
TRBJ2-3	TRBV25-1	few	.	TGTGCCAGCAGTGAACTGGACGGGGAGGAGGTCCCAGGTACGCAGTATTTT	CASSELDGEEVPGTQYF
TRBJ1-2	TRBV30	few	.	TGTGCCTGGTCGGGAGTGCTCGGGGGGAACTATGGCTACACCTTC	CAWSGVLGGNYGYTF
TRBJ2-3	TRBV7-9	.	TRBD1	TGTGCCAGCAGCCTAGTCGGACAGGGGAAGGATACGCAGTATTTT	CASSLVGQGKDTQYF
TRBJ2-3	TRBV9	.	.	TGTGCCAGCAGCGTTCGAGGGTACACAGATACGCAGTATTTT	CASSVRGYTDTQYF
TRBJ2-7	TRBV7-2	few	TRBD2	TGTGCCAGCAGCTGGGGACTAGCGGGGGGTCTATACGAGCAGTACTTC	CASSWGLAGGLYEQYF
TRBJ1-5	TRBV5-1	.	.	TGCGCCAGCAGCTCGACAGCGAATCGCAATCAGCCCCAGCATTTT	CASSSTANRNQPQHF
TRBJ1-6	TRBV5-3	.	.	TGTGCCAGGAGCCCAGGGCTCCTCGGTTCACCCCTCCACTTT	CARSPGLLGSPLHF
TRBJ2-3	TRBV7-3	many	.	TGTGCCAGCAGCTTAACGTTTGGAGAAGACACAGATACGCAGTATTTT	CASSLTFGEDTDTQYF
TRBJ2-2	TRBV5-1	few	.	TGCGCCAGCAGAATCCAGCGGATGACCGGGGAGCTGTTTTTT	CASRIQRMTGELFF
TRBJ2-7	TRBV12-5	few	TRBD2	TGTGCTAGTGGCAACCCGGGAACTAGCGGCTACTCCTACGAGCAGTACTTC	CASGNPGTSGYSYEQYF
TRBJ1-2	TRBV4-3	.	.	TGCGCCAGCAGCCAAGACAGATTTAACTATGGCTACACCTTC	CASSQDRFNYGYTF
TRBJ2-5	TRBV4-2	few	.	TGTGCCAGCAGCCAAGATCTTGTCCTCAAGGAGACCCAGTACTTC	CASSQDLVLKETQYF
TRBJ2-1	TRBV7-3	.	.	TGTGCCAGCAGCTTAACGGCAGGGTTATACAATGAGCAGTTCTTC	CASSLTAGLYNEQFF
TRBJ2-3	TRBV11-2	.	TRBD2	TGTGCCAGCAGCTCGGGACTAGCGGGCATATCTAGCACAGATACGCAGTATTTT	CASSSGLAGISSTDTQYF
TRBJ2-2	TRBV7-2	few	TRBD1	TGTGCCAGCAGCTTAGCGACAGGGCGGACCGGGGAGCTGTTTTTT	CASSLATGRTGELFF
TRBJ1-1	TRBV18	.	.	TGTGCCAGCTCACCGGGACGGACCCTAAACACTGAAGCTTTCTTT	CASSPGRTLNTEAFF
TRBJ1-2	TRBV7-9	.	.	TGTGCCAGCAGCTTACTAGGCGGCACAGTGGGCACCTTC	CASSLLGGTVGTF
TRBJ1-1	TRBV13	.	TRBD1	TGTGCCAGCAGCATACGACAGGGATCATTGAACACTGAAGCTTTCTTT	CASSIRQGSLNTEAFF
TRBJ2-7	TRBV15	.	.	TGTGCCACCAGCAGCGACAACGTTGACGACGAGCAGTACTTC	CATSSDNVDDEQYF
TRBJ1-5	TRBV7-9	.	.	TGTGCCAGCGGCGCACGGGGGAGTCAGCCCCAGCATTTT	CASGARGSQPQHF
TRBJ1-1	TRBV25-1	few	.	TGTGCCAGCAGTGACCCGACAAATGGGGACACTGAAGCTTTCTTT	CASSDPTNGDTEAFF